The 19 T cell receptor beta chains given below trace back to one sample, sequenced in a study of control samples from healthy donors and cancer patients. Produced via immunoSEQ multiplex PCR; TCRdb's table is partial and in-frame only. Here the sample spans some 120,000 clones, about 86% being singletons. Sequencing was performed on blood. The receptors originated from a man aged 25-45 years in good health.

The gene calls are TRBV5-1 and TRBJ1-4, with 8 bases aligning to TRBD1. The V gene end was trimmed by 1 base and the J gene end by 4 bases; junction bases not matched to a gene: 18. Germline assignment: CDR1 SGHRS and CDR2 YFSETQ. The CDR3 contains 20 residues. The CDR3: CASSLQPRQGRVHVNEKLFF. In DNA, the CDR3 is TGCGCCAGCAGCTTGCAACCTCGACAGGGGCGGGTTCATGTTAATGAAAAACTGTTTTTT. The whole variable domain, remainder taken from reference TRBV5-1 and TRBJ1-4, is KAGVTQTPRYLIKTRGQQVTLSCSPISGHRSVSWYQQTPGQGLQFLFEYFSETQRNKGNFPGRFSGRQFSNSRSEMNVSTLELGDSALYLCASSLQPRQGRVHVNEKLFFGSGTQLSVL.

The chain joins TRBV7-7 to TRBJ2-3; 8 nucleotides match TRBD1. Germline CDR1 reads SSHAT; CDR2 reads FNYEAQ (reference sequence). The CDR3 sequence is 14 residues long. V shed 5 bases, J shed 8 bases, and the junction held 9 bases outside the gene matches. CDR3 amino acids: CASSPTGVRVTQYF. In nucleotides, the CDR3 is TGTGCCAGCAGCCCGACAGGGGTTCGGGTTACGCAGTATTTT.

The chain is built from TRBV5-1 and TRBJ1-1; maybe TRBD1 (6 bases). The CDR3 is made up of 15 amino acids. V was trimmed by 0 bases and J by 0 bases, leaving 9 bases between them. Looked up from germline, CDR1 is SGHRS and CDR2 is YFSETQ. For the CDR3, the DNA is TGCGCCAGCAGCTTGGAGGGGGGATTGAACACTGAAGCTTTCTTT. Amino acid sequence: CASSLEGGLNTEAFF.

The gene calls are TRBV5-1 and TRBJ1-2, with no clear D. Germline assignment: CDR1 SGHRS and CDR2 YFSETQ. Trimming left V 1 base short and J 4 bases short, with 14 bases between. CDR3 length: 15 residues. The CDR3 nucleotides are TGCGCCAGCAGCTTGTCAGGAGTTAGGAGCTATGGCTACACCTTC. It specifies CASSLSGVRSYGYTF.

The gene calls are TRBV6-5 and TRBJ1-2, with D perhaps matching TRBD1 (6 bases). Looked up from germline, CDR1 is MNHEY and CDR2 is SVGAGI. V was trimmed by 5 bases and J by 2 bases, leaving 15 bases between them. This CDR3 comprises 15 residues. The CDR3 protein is CASSRQGTGNYGYTF. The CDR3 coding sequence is TGTGCCAGCAGTCGTCAGGGGACGGGCAACTATGGCTACACCTTC.

CDR3 residues: CASSMSHPPEAGFF. In nucleotides, the CDR3 is TGTGCCAGTAGTATGTCCCATCCGCCCGAAGCGGGGTTCTTC. The J gene is TRBJ2-1, the V gene TRBV19; D may be TRBD2 (6 bases). Trimming stripped 3 bases from V and 15 bases from J, with 21 bases between. Per germline, CDR1 LNHDA and CDR2 SQIVND (reference sequence). The CDR3 is 14 residues long. Looking up the rest from reference TRBV19 and TRBJ2-1 gives the full variable domain: DGGITQSPKYLFRKEGQNVTLSCEQNLNHDAMYWYRQDPGQGLRLIYYSQIVNDFQKGDIAEGYSVSREKKESFPLTVTSAQKNPTAFYLCASSMSHPPEAGFFGPGTRLTVL.

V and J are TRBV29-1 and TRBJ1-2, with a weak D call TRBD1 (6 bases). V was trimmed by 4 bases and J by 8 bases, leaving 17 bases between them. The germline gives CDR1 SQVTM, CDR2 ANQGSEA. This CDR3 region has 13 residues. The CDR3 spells CSVGTALSWGYTF. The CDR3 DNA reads TGCAGCGTTGGGACAGCCCTATCCTGGGGCTACACCTTC.

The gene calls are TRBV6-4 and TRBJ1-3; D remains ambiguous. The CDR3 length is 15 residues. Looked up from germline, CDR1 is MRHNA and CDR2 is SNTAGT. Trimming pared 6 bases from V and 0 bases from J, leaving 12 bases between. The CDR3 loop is CASSPQAFSGNTIYF. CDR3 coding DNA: TGTGCCAGCAGCCCCCAGGCGTTCTCTGGAAACACCATATATTTT.

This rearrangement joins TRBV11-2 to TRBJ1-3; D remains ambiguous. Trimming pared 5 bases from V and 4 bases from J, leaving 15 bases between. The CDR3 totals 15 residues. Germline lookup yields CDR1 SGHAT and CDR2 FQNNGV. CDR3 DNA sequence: TGTGCCAGCAGCCGAACAGCCACGGGGGGAAACACCATATATTTT. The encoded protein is CASSRTATGGNTIYF.

CDR3 DNA: TGTGCCAGCAGTGACTCGACTAGCGGAAACACCGGGGAGCTGTTTTTT. Translated, it gives CASSDSTSGNTGELFF. This chain connects TRBV6-4 to TRBJ2-2; 9 bases are shared with TRBD2. Germline values: CDR1 MRHNA, CDR2 SNTAGT. The J segment lost 2 bases and the V segment lost 0 bases, leaving 1 base of the junction unmatched. The CDR3 loop spans 16 amino acids.

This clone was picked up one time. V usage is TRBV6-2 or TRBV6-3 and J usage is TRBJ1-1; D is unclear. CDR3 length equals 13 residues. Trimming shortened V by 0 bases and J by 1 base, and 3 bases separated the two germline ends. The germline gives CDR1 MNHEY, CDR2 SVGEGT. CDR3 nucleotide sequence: TGTGCCAGCAGTTACTCCTGGAACACTGAAGCTTTCTTT. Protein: CASSYSWNTEAFF.

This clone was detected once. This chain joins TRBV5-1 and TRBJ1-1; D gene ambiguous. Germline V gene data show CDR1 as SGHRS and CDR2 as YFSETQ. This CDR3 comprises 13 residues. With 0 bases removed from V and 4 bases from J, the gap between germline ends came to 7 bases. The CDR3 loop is CASSLDTITEAFF. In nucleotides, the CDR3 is TGCGCCAGCAGCTTGGATACTATCACTGAAGCTTTCTTT. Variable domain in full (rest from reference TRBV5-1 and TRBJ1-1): KAGVTQTPRYLIKTRGQQVTLSCSPISGHRSVSWYQQTPGQGLQFLFEYFSETQRNKGNFPGRFSGRQFSNSRSEMNVSTLELGDSALYLCASSLDTITEAFFGQGTRLTVV.

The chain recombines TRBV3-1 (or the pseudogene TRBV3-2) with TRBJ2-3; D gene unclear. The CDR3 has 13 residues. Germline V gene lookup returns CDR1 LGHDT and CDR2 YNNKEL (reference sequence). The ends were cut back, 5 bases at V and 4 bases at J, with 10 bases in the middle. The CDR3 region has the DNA TGTGCCAGCAGCAGGAATTCCGCAGATACGCAGTATTTT. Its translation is CASSRNSADTQYF.

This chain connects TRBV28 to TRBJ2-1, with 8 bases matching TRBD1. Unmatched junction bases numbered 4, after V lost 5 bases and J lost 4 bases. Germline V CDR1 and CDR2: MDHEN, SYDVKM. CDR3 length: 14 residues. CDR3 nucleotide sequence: TGTGCCAGCAGTCTCGACAGGGGTTACAATGAGCAGTTCTTC. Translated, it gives CASSLDRGYNEQFF.

The CDR3 protein is CASSLDRNSEAFF. For the CDR3, the DNA is TGTGCCAGCAGCTTAGATCGCAATTCTGAAGCTTTCTTT. The chain couples TRBV11-2 to TRBJ1-1; D uncertain. CDR1 is SGHAT, CDR2 FQNNGV, per germline. V gave up 0 bases and J gave up 6 bases, with 8 bases separating them. This CDR3 region has 13 residues.

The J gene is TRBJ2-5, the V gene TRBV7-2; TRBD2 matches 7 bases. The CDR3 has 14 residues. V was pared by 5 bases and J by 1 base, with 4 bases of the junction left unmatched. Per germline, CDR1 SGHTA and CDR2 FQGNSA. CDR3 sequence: CASSHGTIQETQYF. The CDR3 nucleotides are TGTGCCAGCAGCCATGGGACTATCCAAGAGACCCAGTACTTC.

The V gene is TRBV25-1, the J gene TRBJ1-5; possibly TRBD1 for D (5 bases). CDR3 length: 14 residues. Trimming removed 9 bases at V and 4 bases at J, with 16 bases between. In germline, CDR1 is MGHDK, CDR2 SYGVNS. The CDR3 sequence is CASRGMGDNQPQHF. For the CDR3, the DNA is TGTGCCAGTAGGGGAATGGGGGATAATCAGCCCCAGCATTTT.

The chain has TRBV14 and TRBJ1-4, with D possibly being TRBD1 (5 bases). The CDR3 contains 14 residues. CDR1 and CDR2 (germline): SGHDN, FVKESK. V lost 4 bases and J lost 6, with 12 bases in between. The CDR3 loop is CASSLHGGDEKLFF. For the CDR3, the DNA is TGTGCCAGCAGCCTACATGGGGGAGATGAAAAACTGTTTTTT.

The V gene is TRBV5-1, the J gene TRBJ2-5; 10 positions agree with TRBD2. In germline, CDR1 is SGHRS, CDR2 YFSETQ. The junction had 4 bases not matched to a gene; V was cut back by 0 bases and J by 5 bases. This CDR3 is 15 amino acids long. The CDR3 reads CASSLGQREGETQYF. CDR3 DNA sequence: TGCGCCAGCAGCTTGGGACAGCGGGAGGGCGAGACCCAGTACTTC.